This T cell receptor (beta chain) was retrieved from a study of PD-1 blockade in classical Hodgkin lymphoma. Between the trimmed V and J ends, which lost 4 bases and 2 bases, there was a span of 4 bases. Germline V gives CDR1 MNHNS, CDR2 SASEGT. This CDR3 region has 12 residues. Only in-frame clones appear in the TCRdb table, and some are missing; sequencing was by immunoSEQ multiplex PCR. The repertoire includes roughly 100,000 clones, roughly nine tenths of them detected once, and under 20% sits in the top ten. The time point was: cycle 4 day 1 (C4D1), after 6 weeks of nivolumab. Every patient experienced relapse after autologous stem cell transplantation, and brentuximab vedotin exposure varied.

The clonotype was recovered from a human donor with classical Hodgkin lymphoma. The sample in question was peripheral blood mononuclear cells (PBMCs), obtained before the fourth cycle of nivolumab. The chain combines TRBV6-1 with TRBJ2-3; D unresolved. DNA for the CDR3: TGTGCCAGCAGTGTAATCACAGATACGCAGTATTTT. It encodes CASSVITDTQYF.